Listed here is a single T cell receptor beta chain. These data come from a study of blood T cell repertoires in COVID-19. In the study overall: T cells, B-cell-depleted T cells, or PBMCs supplied cDNA or gDNA.

Repertoires were generated with immunoSEQ multiplex PCR, while TCRdb's copy carries only in-frame clones and drops some. The repertoire holds around 500,000 clones, with approximately 91% as singletons. The V gene's germline CDR1 is SGHRS and CDR2 YFSETQ. The CDR3 has 12 residues. The V gene lost 0 bases and the J gene lost 6 bases, with 6 bases spanning the gap. Researchers sorted participants into cohorts using their self-reported clinical history. What the recovered Cohort 3 donors had was two negative PCRs, clearance, or symptom resolution. This chain uses TRBV5-1 with TRBJ1-2; D unresolved. The sequence was collected from a woman aged 60 to 75 who had recovered from COVID-19. Sequences were obtained from PBMCs or T cells enriched from blood (not recorded which). CDR3 region: CASSLGGNGYTF. CDR3 bases: TGCGCCAGCAGCTTGGGAGGGAATGGCTACACCTTC.